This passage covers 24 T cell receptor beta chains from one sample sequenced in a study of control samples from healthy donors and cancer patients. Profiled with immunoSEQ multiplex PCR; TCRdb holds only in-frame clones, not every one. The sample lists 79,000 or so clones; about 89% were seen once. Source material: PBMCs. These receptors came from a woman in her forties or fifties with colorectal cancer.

In DNA, the CDR3 is TGCGCCAGCAGCCAAGAGCGGACAGGACTAAGGGATGGCTACACCTTC. Amino acid sequence: CASSQERTGLRDGYTF. The genes are TRBV4-3 and TRBJ1-2; 7 bases are a match to TRBD1. Losses at the gene ends were 0 bases for V and 6 bases for J; bases not matched to a gene: 10. This CDR3 comprises 16 residues. Germline V lookup: CDR1 LGHNA, CDR2 YSLEER.

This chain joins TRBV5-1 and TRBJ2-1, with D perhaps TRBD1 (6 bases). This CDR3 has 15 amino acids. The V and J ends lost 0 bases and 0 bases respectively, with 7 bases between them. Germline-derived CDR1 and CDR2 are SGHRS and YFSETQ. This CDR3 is CASSLEGGSYNEQFF. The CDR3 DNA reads TGCGCCAGCAGCTTGGAAGGGGGCTCCTACAATGAGCAGTTCTTC.

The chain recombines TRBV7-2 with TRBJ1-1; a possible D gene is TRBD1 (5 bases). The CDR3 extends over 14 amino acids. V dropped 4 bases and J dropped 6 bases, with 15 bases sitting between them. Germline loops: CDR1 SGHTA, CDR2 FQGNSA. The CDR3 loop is CASSSLRGLPEAFF. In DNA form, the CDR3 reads TGTGCCAGCAGCTCCCTACGGGGGTTGCCTGAAGCTTTCTTT.

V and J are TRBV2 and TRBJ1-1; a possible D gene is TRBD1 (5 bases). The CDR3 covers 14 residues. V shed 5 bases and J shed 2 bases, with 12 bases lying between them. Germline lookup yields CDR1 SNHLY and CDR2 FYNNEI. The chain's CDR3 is CASSPGKRNTEAFF. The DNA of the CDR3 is TGTGCCAGCAGTCCAGGGAAGAGAAACACTGAAGCTTTCTTT.

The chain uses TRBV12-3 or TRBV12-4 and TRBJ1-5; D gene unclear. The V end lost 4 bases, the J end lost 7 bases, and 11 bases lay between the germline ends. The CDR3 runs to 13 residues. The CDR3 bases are TGTGCCAGCAGTTGGGAGTGGGGACAGCCCCAGCATTTT. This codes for CASSWEWGQPQHF.

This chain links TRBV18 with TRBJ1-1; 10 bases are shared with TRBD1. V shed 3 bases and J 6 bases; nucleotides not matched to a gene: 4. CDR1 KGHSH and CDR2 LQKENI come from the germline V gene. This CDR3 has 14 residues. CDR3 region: CASSPGDRGAEAFF. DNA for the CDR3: TGTGCCAGCTCACCGGGGGACAGGGGTGCTGAAGCTTTCTTT.

The CDR3 sequence: CSASPGSGDREFGDNSPLHF. DNA of the CDR3: TGCAGTGCTAGTCCGGGCAGTGGGGACAGGGAATTTGGGGACAATTCACCCCTCCACTTT. This chain joins TRBV20-1 and TRBJ1-6, with 9 bases fitting TRBD1. The trim removed 3 bases at V and 7 bases at J, leaving 22 bases unmatched. The CDR3 contains 20 residues. The germline V gene encodes CDR1 DFQATT and CDR2 SNEGSKA (reference sequence).

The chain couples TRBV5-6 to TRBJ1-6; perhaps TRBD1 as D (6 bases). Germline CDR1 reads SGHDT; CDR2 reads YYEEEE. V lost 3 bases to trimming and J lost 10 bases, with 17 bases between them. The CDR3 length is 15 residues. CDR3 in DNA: TGTGCCAGCAGCTCCTTCGACAGGTCAGAATCACCCCTCCACTTT. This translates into CASSSFDRSESPLHF.

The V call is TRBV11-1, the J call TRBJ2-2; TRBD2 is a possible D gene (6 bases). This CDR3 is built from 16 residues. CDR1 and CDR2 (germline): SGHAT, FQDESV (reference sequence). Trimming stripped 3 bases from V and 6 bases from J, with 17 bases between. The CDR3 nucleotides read TGTGCCAGCAGCTTTTTATGGGGGGATGTCGCCGGGGAGCTGTTTTTT. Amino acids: CASSFLWGDVAGELFF. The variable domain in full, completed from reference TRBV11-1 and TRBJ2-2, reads EAEVAQSPRYKITEKSQAVAFWCDPISGHATLYWYRQILGQGPELLVQFQDESVVDDSQLPKDRFSAERLKGVDSTLKIQPAELGDSAMYLCASSFLWGDVAGELFFGEGSRLTVL.

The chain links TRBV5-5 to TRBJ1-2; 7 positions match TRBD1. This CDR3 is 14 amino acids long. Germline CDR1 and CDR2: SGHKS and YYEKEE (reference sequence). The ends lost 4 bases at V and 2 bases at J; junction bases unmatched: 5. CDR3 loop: CASSQMTGNYGYTF. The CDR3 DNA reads TGTGCCAGCAGCCAAATGACAGGGAACTATGGCTACACCTTC.

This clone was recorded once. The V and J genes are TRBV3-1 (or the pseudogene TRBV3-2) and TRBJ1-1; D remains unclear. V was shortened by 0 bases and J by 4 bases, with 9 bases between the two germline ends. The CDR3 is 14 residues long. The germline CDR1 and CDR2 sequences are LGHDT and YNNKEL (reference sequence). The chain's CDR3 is CASSQDGRVTEAFF. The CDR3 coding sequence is TGTGCCAGCAGCCAAGACGGGCGGGTCACTGAAGCTTTCTTT.

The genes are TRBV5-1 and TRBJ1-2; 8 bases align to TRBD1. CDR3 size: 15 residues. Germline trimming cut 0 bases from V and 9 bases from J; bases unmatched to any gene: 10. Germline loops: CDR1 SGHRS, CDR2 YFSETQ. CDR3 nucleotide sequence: TGCGCCAGCAGCTTGGCGGCAGGGGGCCCGTATAGCTACACCTTC. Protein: CASSLAAGGPYSYTF. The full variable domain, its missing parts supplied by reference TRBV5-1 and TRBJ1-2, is KAGVTQTPRYLIKTRGQQVTLSCSPISGHRSVSWYQQTPGQGLQFLFEYFSETQRNKGNFPGRFSGRQFSNSRSEMNVSTLELGDSALYLCASSLAAGGPYSYTFGSGTRLTVV.

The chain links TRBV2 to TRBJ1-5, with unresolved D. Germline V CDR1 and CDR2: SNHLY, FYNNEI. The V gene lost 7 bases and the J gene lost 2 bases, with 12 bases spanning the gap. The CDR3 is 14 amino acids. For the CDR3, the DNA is TGTGCCAGCATGGCGCGGGGAGGCAATCAGCCCCAGCATTTT. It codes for CASMARGGNQPQHF.

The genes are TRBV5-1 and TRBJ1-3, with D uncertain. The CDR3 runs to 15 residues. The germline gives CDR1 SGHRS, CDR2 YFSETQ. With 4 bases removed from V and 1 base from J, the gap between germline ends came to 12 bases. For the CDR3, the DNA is TGCGCCAGCAGCCTACCTAGTCTATCTGGAAACACCATATATTTT. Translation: CASSLPSLSGNTIYF.

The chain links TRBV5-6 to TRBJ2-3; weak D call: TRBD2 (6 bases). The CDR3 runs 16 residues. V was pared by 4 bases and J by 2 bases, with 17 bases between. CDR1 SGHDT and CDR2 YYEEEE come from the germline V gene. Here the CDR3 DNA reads TGTGCCAGCAGCCGTCGAGCGGGTCCTGTCACAGATACGCAGTATTTT. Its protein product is CASSRRAGPVTDTQYF.

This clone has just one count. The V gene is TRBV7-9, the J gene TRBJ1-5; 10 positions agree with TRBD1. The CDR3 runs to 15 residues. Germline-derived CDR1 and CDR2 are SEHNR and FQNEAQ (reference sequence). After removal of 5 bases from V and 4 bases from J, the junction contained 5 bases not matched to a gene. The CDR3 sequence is CASSRGTGVNQPQHF. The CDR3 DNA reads TGTGCCAGCAGCCGCGGGACAGGGGTTAATCAGCCCCAGCATTTT.

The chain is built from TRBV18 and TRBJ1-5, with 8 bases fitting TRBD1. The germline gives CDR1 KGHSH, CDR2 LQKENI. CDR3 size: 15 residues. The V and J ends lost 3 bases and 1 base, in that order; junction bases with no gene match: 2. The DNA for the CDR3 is TGTGCCAGCTCACCCAGGGGGCGAAGCAATCAGCCCCAGCATTTT. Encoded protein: CASSPRGRSNQPQHF.

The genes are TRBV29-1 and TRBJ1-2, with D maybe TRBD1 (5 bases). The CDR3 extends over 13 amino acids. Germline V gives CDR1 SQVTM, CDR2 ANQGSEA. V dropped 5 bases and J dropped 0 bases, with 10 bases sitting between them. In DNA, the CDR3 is TGCAGCGTTCCACAGGATTCTAACTATGGCTACACCTTC. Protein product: CSVPQDSNYGYTF.

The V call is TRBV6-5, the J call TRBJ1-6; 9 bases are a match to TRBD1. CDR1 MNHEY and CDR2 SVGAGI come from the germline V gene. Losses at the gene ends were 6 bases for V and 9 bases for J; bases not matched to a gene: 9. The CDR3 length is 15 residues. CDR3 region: CASSITGGKGSPLHF. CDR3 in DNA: TGTGCCAGCAGCATTACAGGGGGCAAGGGTTCACCCCTCCACTTT.

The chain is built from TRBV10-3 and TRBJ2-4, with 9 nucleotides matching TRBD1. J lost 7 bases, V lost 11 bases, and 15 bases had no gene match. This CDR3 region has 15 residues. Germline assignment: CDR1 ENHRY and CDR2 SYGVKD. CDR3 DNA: TGTGCCGCCCAACCCGGGACAGGGACTATGAACATTCAGTACTTC. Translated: CAAQPGTGTMNIQYF.

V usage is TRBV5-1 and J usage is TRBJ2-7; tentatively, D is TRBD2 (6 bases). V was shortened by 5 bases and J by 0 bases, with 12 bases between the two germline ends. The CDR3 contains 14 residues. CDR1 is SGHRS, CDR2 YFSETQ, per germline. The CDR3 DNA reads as TGCGCCAGCAGTCGGGACTTGAGCTCCTACGAGCAGTACGTC. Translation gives CASSRDLSSYEQYV.

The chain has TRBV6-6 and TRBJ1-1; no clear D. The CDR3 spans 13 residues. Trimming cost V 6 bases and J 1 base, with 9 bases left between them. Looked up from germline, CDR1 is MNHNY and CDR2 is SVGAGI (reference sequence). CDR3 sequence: CASRRDANTEAFF. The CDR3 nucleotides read TGTGCCAGCAGGCGGGATGCGAACACTGAAGCTTTCTTT.

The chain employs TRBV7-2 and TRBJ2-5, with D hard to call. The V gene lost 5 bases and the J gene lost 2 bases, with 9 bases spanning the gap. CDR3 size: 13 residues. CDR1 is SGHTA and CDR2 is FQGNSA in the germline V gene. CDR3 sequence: CASSRSQQETQYF. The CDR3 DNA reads TGTGCCAGCAGCAGATCGCAGCAAGAGACCCAGTACTTC.

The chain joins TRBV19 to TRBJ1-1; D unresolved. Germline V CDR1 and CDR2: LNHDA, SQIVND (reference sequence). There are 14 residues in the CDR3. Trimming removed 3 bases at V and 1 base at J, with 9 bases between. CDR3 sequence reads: CASSIGSGNTEAFF. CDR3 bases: TGTGCCAGTAGTATTGGCTCTGGGAACACTGAAGCTTTCTTT.